The 5 T cell receptor beta chains below were found in one sample sequenced in a study of blood T cell repertoires in COVID-19. TCRdb's copy holds only in-frame clones and misses some; the assay was immunoSEQ multiplex PCR. This sample has roughly 220,000 clones, with approximately 83% found just once. Input material: peripheral blood. The receptor source for this set is a woman in her twenties or thirties who had recovered from COVID-19.

The chain joins TRBV3-1 (or the pseudogene TRBV3-2) to TRBJ2-7; TRBD1 agrees at 11 bases. The trim removed 4 bases at V and 6 bases at J, leaving 5 bases unmatched. From germline, CDR1 is LGHDT and CDR2 YNNKEL (reference sequence). This CDR3 has 14 residues. This CDR3 reads CASSRTGGAFEQYF. The DNA of the CDR3 is TGTGCCAGCAGCCGGACAGGGGGCGCGTTCGAGCAGTACTTC.

This chain uses TRBV4-1 with TRBJ2-1; 12 positions match TRBD2. The V segment lost 5 bases and the J segment 9 bases; nucleotides outside the gene matches: 11. The germline CDR1 and CDR2 sequences are MGHRA and YSYEKL. The CDR3 consists of 16 residues. CDR3 amino acids: CASSVTSGSVDGEQFF. CDR3 DNA: TGCGCCAGCAGCGTGACTAGCGGGAGTGTCGACGGTGAGCAGTTCTTC.

This sequence joins TRBV6-5 and TRBJ1-4, with TRBD1 matching over 7 bases. The CDR3 is 15 amino acids. V was clipped by 8 bases and J by 4 bases; unmatched bases: 10. Germline loops: CDR1 MNHEY, CDR2 SVGAGI. CDR3 bases: TGTGCCAGCGGGTCAAGACAGGGCTTTAATGAAAAACTGTTTTTT. Protein sequence: CASGSRQGFNEKLFF.

The genes are TRBV12-2 and TRBJ2-2; no DNA check was done on the table's D call, TRBD2. TRBV12-2 is reported as a pseudogene. CDR3 size: 16 residues. CDR3 nucleotides: TGTGCAAGTCGCTTAGCGACGGGAGCGACAGCCGGGGAGCTGTTTTTT. Encoded protein: CASRLATGATAGELFF.

This rearrangement joins TRBV28 to TRBJ1-4; 10 bases are shared with TRBD1. Germline assignment: CDR1 MDHEN and CDR2 SYDVKM. J was trimmed by 0 bases and V by 5 bases; bases with no gene match: 3. The CDR3 length is 16 residues. CDR3 protein: CASSPGQGATNEKLFF. For the CDR3, the DNA is TGTGCCAGCAGTCCCGGACAGGGGGCAACTAATGAAAAACTGTTTTTT.